Listed below are T cell receptor beta chains from one sample, sequenced in a study of blood T cell repertoires in COVID-19. Sequencing used immunoSEQ multiplex PCR; TCRdb keeps in-frame clones, though not all of them. Counted here are a few hundred thousand clones, roughly 86% occurring once; the ten biggest clones make up over 8.5%. Source material: peripheral blood. All receptors come from a woman aged 25 to 45 with COVID-19, enrolled during active disease. CDR3s include the opening cysteine and the closing phenylalanine or tryptophan. Fields, in order: D gene, clone size, V gene, J gene, CDR3 DNA, CDR3 protein. The D gene is left open where the match is weak. Clone size appears in some rows only: once, few, many, or a class for an expanded clone.

d_call: NA
clone_size: once
v_call: TRBV20-1
j_call: TRBJ1-2
cdr3_nt: TGCAGTGCGACTCCGGCCTTTAGCTACACCTTC
cdr3_aa: CSATPAFSYTF

d_call: TRBD1
clone_size: NA
v_call: TRBV24-1
j_call: TRBJ1-2
cdr3_nt: TGTGCCACCAGTGATGGGACAGGGGGGGACTATGGCTACACCTTC
cdr3_aa: CATSDGTGGDYGYTF

d_call: TRBD2
clone_size: NA
v_call: TRBV6-2/TRBV6-3
j_call: TRBJ2-7
cdr3_nt: TGTGCCAGCAGTGGGACTAGCGGGGGGGCGAGGCTCTACGAGCAGTACTTC
cdr3_aa: CASSGTSGGARLYEQYF

d_call: TRBD2
clone_size: NA
v_call: TRBV19
j_call: TRBJ2-5
cdr3_nt: TGTGCCAGTAGTATTGGGGCTAGCGGGGGTCAAGAGACCCAGTACTTC
cdr3_aa: CASSIGASGGQETQYF

d_call: NA
clone_size: NA
v_call: TRBV6-1
j_call: TRBJ2-4
cdr3_nt: TGTGCCAGCAGTGAAGAAGCGGCGGGCGGCAACATTCAGTACTTC
cdr3_aa: CASSEEAAGGNIQYF

d_call: NA
clone_size: NA
v_call: TRBV6-5
j_call: TRBJ2-7
cdr3_nt: TGTGCCAGCAGTTACCTACTGGCTAGCTCCTACGAGCAGTACTTC
cdr3_aa: CASSYLLASSYEQYF

d_call: NA
clone_size: NA
v_call: TRBV2
j_call: TRBJ2-3
cdr3_nt: TGTGCCAGCGAAACGGGAGCAGATACGCAGTATTTT
cdr3_aa: CASETGADTQYF

d_call: TRBD2
clone_size: NA
v_call: TRBV7-8
j_call: TRBJ2-1
cdr3_nt: TGTGCCAGCAGCTCCATGGGGAGTACTAGCGGGGTTTACAATGAGCAGTTCTTC
cdr3_aa: CASSSMGSTSGVYNEQFF

d_call: NA
clone_size: few
v_call: TRBV4-1
j_call: TRBJ1-1
cdr3_nt: TGCGCCAGCAGTGGCGGGGGGGGTACTGAAGCTTTCTTT
cdr3_aa: CASSGGGGTEAFF

d_call: NA
clone_size: NA
v_call: TRBV5-1
j_call: TRBJ2-2
cdr3_nt: TGCGCCAGCAGCAGGGAGACGAACACCGGGGAGCTGTTTTTT
cdr3_aa: CASSRETNTGELFF

d_call: TRBD1
clone_size: NA
v_call: TRBV6-5
j_call: TRBJ2-1
cdr3_nt: TGTGCCAGCAGGACAGGGTCTTACAATGAGCAGTTCTTC
cdr3_aa: CASRTGSYNEQFF

d_call: TRBD1
clone_size: NA
v_call: TRBV27
j_call: TRBJ1-1
cdr3_nt: TGTGCCAGCAGTCGAATACAGGGGACTGAAGCTTTCTTT
cdr3_aa: CASSRIQGTEAFF

d_call: TRBD1
clone_size: NA
v_call: TRBV19
j_call: TRBJ2-1
cdr3_nt: TGTGCCAGTAGACAGGGGGCCTACAATGAGCAGTTCTTC
cdr3_aa: CASRQGAYNEQFF

d_call: TRBD2
clone_size: NA
v_call: TRBV19
j_call: TRBJ2-5
cdr3_nt: TGTGCCAGTAACAGCGGGGGGGTAGGGGAGACCCAGTACTTC
cdr3_aa: CASNSGGVGETQYF

d_call: TRBD1
clone_size: NA
v_call: TRBV28
j_call: TRBJ1-5
cdr3_nt: TGTGCCAGCAGTTCTCAGGACAGGGGGCGTGGATATCAGCCCCAGCATTTT
cdr3_aa: CASSSQDRGRGYQPQHF

d_call: TRBD2
clone_size: NA
v_call: TRBV4-2
j_call: TRBJ2-5
cdr3_nt: TGTGCCAGCAGCCGCGGGACTAGCGGACAAGAGACCCAGTACTTC
cdr3_aa: CASSRGTSGQETQYF

d_call: NA
clone_size: NA
v_call: TRBV7-8
j_call: TRBJ1-1
cdr3_nt: TGTGCCAGCAGCCCCCGGGGGGTTACATTGAACACTGAAGCTTTCTTT
cdr3_aa: CASSPRGVTLNTEAFF

d_call: NA
clone_size: NA
v_call: TRBV4-1
j_call: TRBJ2-1
cdr3_nt: TGCGCCAGCAGCCAGGACGGGACTTACTACAATGAGCAGTTCTTC
cdr3_aa: CASSQDGTYYNEQFF

d_call: TRBD2
clone_size: NA
v_call: TRBV5-5
j_call: TRBJ2-7
cdr3_nt: TGTGCCAGCAGCCTTATGAGGGGACTAGCTAACGAGCAGTACTTC
cdr3_aa: CASSLMRGLANEQYF

d_call: TRBD2
clone_size: NA
v_call: TRBV28
j_call: TRBJ2-7
cdr3_nt: TGTGCCAGCAGTTCAATGGGACTAGCGATGGGTCCCTACGAGCAGTACTTC
cdr3_aa: CASSSMGLAMGPYEQYF

d_call: NA
clone_size: NA
v_call: TRBV6-5
j_call: TRBJ2-7
cdr3_nt: TGTGCCAGCAGCTCCCTGGCGACAGGAGCCTACGAGCAGTACTTC
cdr3_aa: CASSSLATGAYEQYF

d_call: NA
clone_size: NA
v_call: TRBV11-2
j_call: TRBJ1-4
cdr3_nt: TGTGCCAGCAGCCATAATGAAAAACTGTTTTTT
cdr3_aa: CASSHNEKLFF

d_call: TRBD2
clone_size: NA
v_call: TRBV6-4
j_call: TRBJ2-3
cdr3_nt: TGTGCCAGCAGTGAGGCACCGGGACTAGTACGCGATACGCAGTATTTT
cdr3_aa: CASSEAPGLVRDTQYF

d_call: NA
clone_size: NA
v_call: TRBV11-2
j_call: TRBJ2-1
cdr3_nt: TGTGCCAGCAGCTTAGCCCAGGGCCCTTATAATGAGCAGTTCTTC
cdr3_aa: CASSLAQGPYNEQFF

d_call: TRBD1
clone_size: NA
v_call: TRBV2
j_call: TRBJ1-6
cdr3_nt: TGTGCCAGCACCCCCGTGACAGGGGATTCACCCCTCCACTTT
cdr3_aa: CASTPVTGDSPLHF